These 29 T cell receptor beta chains originate from one sample sequenced in a study of shared clonotypes between healthy human individuals. Profiling relied on immunoSEQ multiplex PCR, and the TCRdb table lists in-frame clones only, not all of them. The repertoire has about 980,000 clones, more than 75% of them found once; the top ten carry roughly 1.5%. The sequencing sample was made of memory CD4+ T cells sorted from blood. The subset is: CD45RA-negative fraction. Source of these receptors: a man aged 18 to 30 in good health.

This chain joins TRBV7-2 and TRBJ1-2; TRBD1 matches at 12 bases. The CDR3 consists of 18 residues. V lost 5 bases to trimming and J lost 8 bases; unmatched junction nucleotides: 18. The germline gives CDR1 SGHTA, CDR2 FQGNSA. CDR3 sequence: CASSRPRVGTGGNGGYTF. CDR3 nucleotides: TGTGCCAGCAGCCGTCCCCGAGTCGGGACAGGGGGCAATGGCGGCTACACCTTC.

J is TRBJ1-1 and V is TRBV28; no firm D call. This CDR3 region has 14 residues. Trimming stripped 7 bases from V and 1 base from J, with 13 bases between. Germline values: CDR1 MDHEN, CDR2 SYDVKM. CDR3 coding DNA: TGTGCCAGCAACATAGGGAAGGGGAACACTGAAGCTTTCTTT. Its translation is CASNIGKGNTEAFF. The full variable domain, its missing parts supplied by reference TRBV28 and TRBJ1-1, is DVKVTQSSRYLVKRTGEKVFLECVQDMDHENMFWYRQDPGLGLRLIYFSYDVKMKEKGDIPEGYSVSREKKERFSLILESASTNQTSMYLCASNIGKGNTEAFFGQGTRLTVV.

The chain combines TRBV5-1 with TRBJ2-1; the D gene is possibly TRBD2 (6 bases). This CDR3 is 13 amino acids long. Trimming took 0 bases from V and 10 from J, leaving 11 bases between them. Germline CDR1 SGHRS, CDR2 YFSETQ. Written as DNA, the CDR3 is TGCGCCAGCAGCTTGGCCACTAGCATCGAGCAGTTCTTC. Translating it yields CASSLATSIEQFF.

The chain recombines TRBV21-1 with TRBJ1-1. TRBV21-1 is flagged as a pseudogene. The CDR3 has 13 amino acids. The CDR3 is CASSKAREEGAFF. CDR3 coding DNA: TGTGCCAGCAGCAAAGCTCGGGAGGAAGGGGCTTTCTTT.

This clone was detected only once. The chain is built from TRBV7-9 and TRBJ2-5; 9 positions agree with TRBD2. CDR3 length: 17 residues. The germline V gene has CDR1 SEHNR and CDR2 FQNEAQ (reference sequence). V lost 5 bases, J lost 1 base, and 11 bases stayed unmatched. The CDR3 is CASSPDFERGVQETQYF. The CDR3 nucleotides read TGTGCCAGCAGCCCAGACTTCGAGCGGGGGGTCCAAGAGACCCAGTACTTC.

The genes are TRBV11-2 and TRBJ1-1; the D gene is possibly TRBD1 (5 bases). The CDR3 is 16 residues long. Germline CDR1 is SGHAT and CDR2 is FQNNGV. Trimming left V 0 bases short and J 4 bases short, with 15 bases between. CDR3 sequence (DNA): TGTGCCAGCAGCTTAGAATGGGGGTCCGGGCCCACTGAAGCTTTCTTT. This codes for CASSLEWGSGPTEAFF.

This clone showed up just once. The CDR3 DNA follows: TGTGCCAGCAGCTTAAGAGTGAGACAGGGCCACACCGGGGAGCTGTTTTTT. Its translation is CASSLRVRQGHTGELFF. The J gene is TRBJ2-2, the V gene TRBV11-2; 7 bases map to TRBD1. The CDR3 runs 17 residues. With 2 bases clipped from V and 3 bases from J, the junction kept 9 bases outside the gene matches. CDR1 and CDR2 (germline): SGHAT, FQNNGV.

The rearrangement joins TRBV7-2 to TRBJ2-2, with no clear D. Germline assignment: CDR1 SGHTA and CDR2 FQGNSA. Between the trimmed V and J ends, which lost 1 base and 4 bases, there was a span of 13 bases. This CDR3 is built from 16 residues. CDR3 bases: TGTGCCAGCAGCTTAGAGGGCGGATCCCGCACCGGGGAGCTGTTTTTT. It codes for CASSLEGGSRTGELFF.

This clone was observed a few times. The rearrangement joins TRBV11-2 to TRBJ2-7; 9 positions match TRBD1. CDR1 and CDR2 from the germline V gene are SGHAT and FQNNGV. The CDR3 has 15 amino acids. With V trimmed by 5 bases and J by 5 bases, 10 bases remained unmatched. CDR3 loop: CASSPHLGTGNEQYF. Written as DNA, the CDR3 is TGTGCCAGCAGCCCACACCTCGGGACAGGGAACGAGCAGTACTTC.

This chain joins TRBV5-1 and TRBJ2-7; the match to TRBD2 covers 12 bases. The CDR3 length is 14 residues. Germline assignment: CDR1 SGHRS and CDR2 YFSETQ. V dropped 5 bases and J dropped 5; count of bases not matched to a gene: 5. The CDR3 nucleotides are TGCGCCAGCAGTTCGGGACTAGCGGGCCACGAGCAGTACTTC. Translation gives CASSSGLAGHEQYF.

The chain uses TRBV10-3 and TRBJ1-5; D is perhaps TRBD1 (5 bases). Germline V gene sequence: CDR1 ENHRY, CDR2 SYGVKD. V lost 0 bases to trimming and J lost 6 bases, with 12 bases between them. The CDR3 extends over 15 amino acids. As DNA, the CDR3 is TGTGCCATCAGTGAGTCGTTTAGGGGTGGTCAGCCCCAGCATTTT. Encoded protein: CAISESFRGGQPQHF.

This CDR3 is CASSISGGNFQETQYF. In DNA form, the CDR3 reads TGTGCCAGCAGCATTAGCGGGGGGAACTTCCAAGAGACCCAGTACTTC. The genes are TRBV28 and TRBJ2-5; 10 nucleotides agree with TRBD2. The CDR3 covers 16 residues. Unmatched junction bases numbered 8, after V lost 6 bases and J lost 1 base. Germline CDR1 reads MDHEN; CDR2 reads SYDVKM.

The gene calls are TRBV5-1 and TRBJ2-7; TRBD2 aligns across 7 bases. V dropped 0 bases and J dropped 4; count of bases not matched to a gene: 10. Germline loops: CDR1 SGHRS, CDR2 YFSETQ. CDR3 length equals 16 residues. CDR3 sequence: CASSLAGSGAAYEQYF. CDR3 nucleotide sequence: TGCGCCAGCAGCTTGGCCGGGAGCGGGGCTGCTTACGAGCAGTACTTC.

This chain joins TRBV5-1 and TRBJ2-3; no clear D gene. Germline CDR1 SGHRS, CDR2 YFSETQ. CDR3 length equals 14 residues. Deletions cut 5 bases from V and 2 bases from J, with 12 bases between. The CDR3 reads CASRQNSYTDTQYF. The CDR3, as DNA: TGCGCCAGCAGACAGAATTCTTACACAGATACGCAGTATTTT.

The CDR3 coding sequence is TGCAGCGTTACCATTCAAACAGGGGGTAATGAAAAACTGTTTTTT. Translated: CSVTIQTGGNEKLFF. This chain joins TRBV29-1 and TRBJ1-4; 8 nucleotides align to TRBD1. This CDR3 contains 15 residues. Germline V gene lookup returns CDR1 SQVTM and CDR2 ANQGSEA. V lost 5 bases to trimming and J lost 4 bases; unmatched junction nucleotides: 9.

As DNA, the CDR3 is TGCGCCAGCAGCTTACAACCGGGACCCAGCTACGAGCAGTACTTC. This codes for CASSLQPGPSYEQYF. This chain joins TRBV5-1 and TRBJ2-7; the D call may be TRBD1 or TRBD2 (5 bases each). The CDR3 length is 15 residues. CDR1 and CDR2 (germline): SGHRS, YFSETQ. The V end was cut by 2 bases, the J end by 3 bases, with 15 bases between.

This clone was seen a single time. The chain has TRBV5-1 and TRBJ2-1, with D perhaps TRBD2 (5 bases). V shed 0 bases and J shed 6 bases, with 10 bases lying between them. The CDR3 length is 14 residues. Germline values: CDR1 SGHRS, CDR2 YFSETQ. CDR3 sequence: CASSLGAAGNEQFF. The CDR3 nucleotides are TGCGCCAGCAGCTTGGGGGCTGCGGGCAATGAGCAGTTCTTC.

This chain links TRBV29-1 with TRBJ2-1; 15 bases align to TRBD2. CDR1 SQVTM and CDR2 ANQGSEA come from the germline V gene. This CDR3 contains 13 residues. V lost 5 bases and J lost 13; bases outside the gene matches: 6. CDR3 in DNA: TGCAGCGTTCGGACTAGCGGGAGGGCCCCTCAGTTCTTC. Its protein product is CSVRTSGRAPQFF.

The chain has TRBV9 and TRBJ2-2, with 12 bases that match TRBD1. V lost 0 bases and J lost 4; bases outside the gene matches: 1. This CDR3 has 16 amino acids. Germline V gene sequence: CDR1 SGDLS, CDR2 YYNGEE. CDR3 protein: CASSVAGQGATGELFF. DNA of the CDR3: TGTGCCAGCAGCGTAGCGGGACAGGGGGCCACCGGGGAGCTGTTTTTT.

The chain employs TRBV19 and TRBJ2-7; 10 bases are a match to TRBD1. Looked up from germline, CDR1 is LNHDA and CDR2 is SQIVND (reference sequence). J gave up 6 bases and V 5 bases, and 4 bases lay outside the gene matches. This CDR3 has 13 residues. This CDR3 reads CASSDRDRGEQYF. The CDR3 DNA sequence: TGTGCCAGTAGTGACCGGGACAGGGGCGAGCAGTACTTC. The full variable domain, rest sourced from reference TRBV19 and TRBJ2-7, is DGGITQSPKYLFRKEGQNVTLSCEQNLNHDAMYWYRQDPGQGLRLIYYSQIVNDFQKGDIAEGYSVSREKKESFPLTVTSAQKNPTAFYLCASSDRDRGEQYFGPGTRLTVT.

This chain joins TRBV27 and TRBJ2-6; unclear D gene. Germline V lookup: CDR1 MNHEY, CDR2 SMNVEV (reference sequence). The CDR3 is 14 residues long. Trimming took 4 bases from V and 0 from J, leaving 4 bases between them. The CDR3, as DNA: TGTGCCAGCAGTTGGGCCTCTGGGGCCAACGTCCTGACTTTC. It encodes CASSWASGANVLTF.

This rearrangement joins TRBV6-5 to TRBJ2-7, with TRBD1 identical over 7 bases. The V gene end was trimmed by 11 bases and the J gene end by 5 bases; junction bases not matched to a gene: 12. This CDR3 contains 13 residues. Germline loops: CDR1 MNHEY, CDR2 SVGAGI. CDR3 bases: TGTGCCCCCCCTGGACAGGTGAGGGACGAGCAGTACTTC. Amino acids: CAPPGQVRDEQYF.

This chain connects TRBV30 to TRBJ2-3; D assignment may be TRBD1 or TRBD2 (6 bases each). Germline values: CDR1 GTSNPN, CDR2 SVGIG (reference sequence). The CDR3 contains 15 residues. Trimming removed 4 bases at V and 2 bases at J, with 16 bases between. The CDR3, as DNA: TGTGCCTGGACCGTGGCGGGACACCTCACAGATACGCAGTATTTT. Amino acids: CAWTVAGHLTDTQYF.

This chain connects TRBV18 to TRBJ2-7, with TRBD1 matching 7 bases. Germline V CDR1 and CDR2: KGHSH, LQKENI. The junction had 3 bases not matched to a gene; V was cut back by 1 base and J by 0 bases. This CDR3 region has 15 residues. The CDR3 sequence: CASSPRAGGSYEQYF. The CDR3 coding sequence is TGTGCCAGCTCACCACGGGCAGGGGGCTCCTACGAGCAGTACTTC. Full variable domain (outside the CDR3, taken from reference TRBV18 and TRBJ2-7): NAGVMQNPRHLVRRRGQEARLRCSPMKGHSHVYWYRQLPEEGLKFMVYLQKENIIDESGMPKERFSAEFPKEGPSILRIQQVVRGDSAAYFCASSPRAGGSYEQYFGPGTRLTVT.

The chain uses TRBV7-8 and TRBJ2-7; D might be TRBD1 or TRBD2, each matching 5 bases. The CDR3 loop spans 13 amino acids. Germline-derived CDR1 and CDR2 are SGHVS and FQNEAQ. V was shortened by 1 base and J by 3 bases, with 7 bases between the two germline ends. CDR3 in amino acids: CASSLGGRYEQYF. The DNA for the CDR3 is TGTGCCAGCAGCTTAGGGGGACGCTACGAGCAGTACTTC.

The chain has TRBV12-5 and TRBJ2-5, with 10 bases lining up with TRBD2. Germline loops: CDR1 LGHNT, CDR2 FRNRAP. J lost 0 bases, V lost 0 bases, and 10 bases had no gene match. The CDR3 has 19 amino acids. CDR3 sequence reads: CASGLVPSGRGRYQETQYF. The CDR3, as DNA: TGTGCTAGTGGTTTGGTACCAAGCGGGAGGGGCCGGTACCAAGAGACCCAGTACTTC. Based on the CDR3 plus reference TRBV12-5 and TRBJ2-5, the full variable domain is DARVTQTPRHKVTEMGQEVTMRCQPILGHNTVFWYRQTMMQGLELLAYFRNRAPLDDSGMPKDRFSAEMPDATLATLKIQPSEPRDSAVYFCASGLVPSGRGRYQETQYFGPGTRLLVL.

V usage is TRBV6-1 and J usage is TRBJ1-5; D is possibly TRBD1 (5 bases). V lost 7 bases, J lost 9 bases, and 16 bases lay in between. CDR3 size: 13 residues. The germline gives CDR1 MNHNS, CDR2 SASEGT. The CDR3 protein is CASKGPAGLPQHF. CDR3 DNA: TGTGCCAGCAAGGGACCGGCGGGGTTGCCCCAGCATTTT.

This chain links TRBV30 with TRBJ1-2, with D possibly TRBD1 on 6 matching bases. The V end lost 4 bases, the J end lost 6 bases, and 18 bases lay between the germline ends. Per germline, CDR1 GTSNPN and CDR2 SVGIG (reference sequence). The length of the CDR3 is 14 residues. CDR3 protein: CAWIRQGIADGYTF. CDR3 bases: TGTGCCTGGATCAGGCAGGGGATTGCCGATGGCTACACCTTC.

This clone turned up a few times. The chain carries TRBV2 and TRBJ2-7; D unclear. V was trimmed by 8 bases and J by 6 bases, leaving 11 bases between them. Germline CDR1 and CDR2: SNHLY and FYNNEI. The CDR3 totals 11 residues. CDR3 sequence (DNA): TGTGCCAGCCGGTCCTATGGCGAGCAGTACTTC. It specifies CASRSYGEQYF.